One and the same sample provided the 27 T cell receptor beta chains below, sequenced in a study of beta chain features in type 1 diabetes. Overall study findings and caveats: The study found moderately but significantly shorter TCRB CDR3s in all four CD4+ subsets of Type 1 diabetes patients.

The whole isolated RNA underwent reverse transcription, so sequencing captured expressed TCRB transcripts. Libraries were prepared by immunoSEQ multiplex PCR; TCRdb keeps only in-frame clonotypes and omits some of them. The data contain 20,000 to 25,000 clones, about 71% of them seen just once; the ten biggest clones take up 1.1%. No antigens are known for them. Sequencing was done on a sample of stem cell memory CD4+ T cells from blood. The receptors derive from a woman aged 40 to 50 with type 1 diabetes.

This clone was counted only a few times. Other DNA sequences in the same sample also yield this CDR3. This chain's CDR3 is CASSLGQNTEAFF. The CDR3 DNA sequence: TGTGCCAGCAGCTTAGGACAGAACACTGAAGCTTTCTTT. This chain joins TRBV7-2 and TRBJ1-1; D is undetermined. The length of the CDR3 is 13 residues. The V gene lost 1 base and the J gene lost 1 base, with 4 bases spanning the gap. From germline, CDR1 is SGHTA and CDR2 FQGNSA.

The V gene is TRBV2, the J gene TRBJ2-1; 12 nucleotides line up with TRBD1. The ends lost 4 bases at V and 6 bases at J; junction bases unmatched: 4. The CDR3 consists of 15 residues. Per the germline V gene, CDR1 is SNHLY and CDR2 is FYNNEI. As DNA, the CDR3 is TGTGCCAGCAGTGGGGGACAGGGGGCAGGCAATGAGCAGTTCTTC. It codes for CASSGGQGAGNEQFF.

This chain connects TRBV7-9 to TRBJ2-7; TRBD2 might be the D (6 bases). Germline CDR1 SEHNR, CDR2 FQNEAQ (reference sequence). The germline V and J ends were trimmed by 8 bases and 5 bases, with 19 bases remaining between them. The CDR3 covers 14 residues. CDR3 in DNA: TGTGCCAGCGGGGGTATCGTGGAGGGCCACGAGCAGTACTTC. Amino acid sequence: CASGGIVEGHEQYF.

The chain combines TRBV7-2 with TRBJ2-1; 9 nucleotides agree with TRBD1. Germline lookup yields CDR1 SGHTA and CDR2 FQGNSA. The CDR3 has 16 residues. The V and J ends lost 1 base and 5 bases, in that order; junction bases with no gene match: 6. The CDR3 region is CASSLGRWTGDNEQFF. For the CDR3, the DNA is TGTGCCAGCAGCTTAGGTAGATGGACAGGGGACAATGAGCAGTTCTTC.

This rearrangement joins TRBV7-3 to TRBJ2-7; the D gene is possibly TRBD2 (6 bases). This CDR3 is built from 14 residues. V was shortened by 6 bases and J by 0 bases, with 12 bases between the two germline ends. Germline V gene data show CDR1 as SGHTA and CDR2 as FQGTGA. CDR3 sequence (DNA): TGTGCCAGCAGAAAGGACGGGAGCTCCTACGAGCAGTACTTC. Translation: CASRKDGSSYEQYF.

V usage is TRBV9 and J usage is TRBJ1-6; 10 bases match TRBD1. CDR3 size: 16 residues. Trimming took 3 bases from V and 7 from J; bases not matched to a gene: 7. The germline gives CDR1 SGDLS, CDR2 YYNGEE. This chain's CDR3 is CASSAHRTGGNSPLHF. CDR3 coding DNA: TGTGCCAGCAGCGCCCATCGGACAGGGGGAAATTCACCCCTCCACTTT.

This clone turned up a few times. J is TRBJ2-1 and V is TRBV29-1, with TRBD1 matching 7 bases. Losses at the gene ends were 7 bases for V and 2 bases for J; bases not matched to a gene: 8. The CDR3 length is 14 residues. Looked up from germline, CDR1 is SQVTM and CDR2 is ANQGSEA. This chain's CDR3 is CSAMTGQPYNEQFF. The CDR3 coding sequence is TGCAGCGCTATGACAGGGCAGCCCTACAATGAGCAGTTCTTC.

The chain carries TRBV7-2 and TRBJ2-1, with D perhaps TRBD1 (5 bases). CDR1 is SGHTA, CDR2 FQGNSA, per germline. Trimming took 2 bases from V and 7 from J, leaving 9 bases between them. The CDR3 extends over 13 amino acids. The CDR3 region has the DNA TGTGCCAGCAGCTTATCAAGGGGTAATGAGCAGTTCTTC. It codes for CASSLSRGNEQFF.

The CDR3 nucleotides are TGTGCCAGCAGCTTAGTGGAGGGGGCAGGGGAGTACTTC. Translation: CASSLVEGAGEYF. This rearrangement joins TRBV7-2 to TRBJ2-7; D is perhaps TRBD1 (7 bases). The CDR3 totals 13 residues. CDR1 is SGHTA and CDR2 is FQGNSA in the germline V gene. With 1 base removed from V and 11 bases from J, the gap between germline ends came to 15 bases.

This clone was counted between two and nine times. This chain links TRBV29-1 with TRBJ1-1; possible D gene TRBD1, 5 bases. CDR3 length: 10 residues. The germline gives CDR1 SQVTM, CDR2 ANQGSEA. Trimming removed 5 bases from V and 7 bases from J, with 8 bases in between. The CDR3 is CSVFGGEAFF. The DNA for the CDR3 is TGCAGCGTTTTCGGGGGTGAAGCTTTCTTT.

This clone has a handful of counts. The chain recombines TRBV10-3 with TRBJ2-5, with D uncertain. From germline, CDR1 is ENHRY and CDR2 SYGVKD. V dropped 0 bases and J dropped 3 bases, with 11 bases sitting between them. CDR3 length: 15 residues. The CDR3 DNA is TGTGCCATCAGTGAGTCCGCTCGAGGAGAAGAGACCCAGTACTTC. It yields the protein CAISESARGEETQYF.

The gene calls are TRBV9 and TRBJ1-6; TRBD1 matches at 9 bases. Unmatched junction bases numbered 3, after V lost 0 bases and J lost 5 bases. The CDR3 loop spans 16 amino acids. Germline V lookup: CDR1 SGDLS, CDR2 YYNGEE. The DNA of the CDR3 is TGTGCCAGCAGCGTAGACACAGGGGGCGATAATTCACCCCTCCACTTT. This translates into CASSVDTGGDNSPLHF.

A single count supports this clone. This chain links TRBV9 with TRBJ2-4; 7 positions match TRBD1. The germline CDR1 and CDR2 sequences are SGDLS and YYNGEE. The CDR3 sequence is 14 residues long. V shed 4 bases, J shed 6 bases, and the junction held 7 bases outside the gene matches. The CDR3 nucleotides read TGTGCCAGCAGCCACAGGGGTATGGGAAACATTCAGTACTTC. It specifies CASSHRGMGNIQYF. Full variable domain (outside the CDR3, taken from reference TRBV9 and TRBJ2-4): DSGVTQTPKHLITATGQRVTLRCSPRSGDLSVYWYQQSLDQGLQFLIQYYNGEERAKGNILERFSAQQFPDLHSELNLSSLELGDSALYFCASSHRGMGNIQYFGAGTRLSVL.

To note about this clone: Other DNA sequences within the sample encode an identical CDR3. The V and J genes are TRBV2 and TRBJ1-1; possibly TRBD1 for D (5 bases). V shed 5 bases and J shed 1 base, with 8 bases lying between them. This CDR3 region has 13 residues. Germline assignment: CDR1 SNHLY and CDR2 FYNNEI. CDR3 region: CASSLQGNTEAFF. The CDR3 DNA reads as TGTGCCAGCAGTTTGCAGGGGAACACTGAAGCTTTCTTT.

The chain is built from TRBV29-1 and TRBJ2-2; possibly TRBD1 for D (5 bases). Trimming cost V 7 bases and J 0 bases, with 15 bases left between them. The CDR3 has 15 residues. Germline V CDR1 and CDR2: SQVTM, ANQGSEA. The CDR3 bases are TGCAGCGCCTCACCAGGGTCTGCGAACACCGGGGAGCTGTTTTTT. Protein product: CSASPGSANTGELFF.

This chain's CDR3 is CASSLDQGANTEAFF. Written as DNA, the CDR3 is TGTGCCAGCAGCTTAGACCAGGGGGCAAACACTGAAGCTTTCTTT. The genes are TRBV7-2 and TRBJ1-1; 8 nucleotides align to TRBD1. Trimming took 1 base from V and 2 from J; bases not matched to a gene: 3. From germline, CDR1 is SGHTA and CDR2 FQGNSA. The CDR3 spans 15 residues.

The chain couples TRBV5-8 to TRBJ2-3; 11 bases are shared with TRBD1. J was trimmed by 3 bases and V by 3 bases; bases with no gene match: 3. Germline V lookup: CDR1 SGHTS, CDR2 YDEGEE. There are 15 residues in the CDR3. This CDR3 reads CASSSGQGETDTQYF. The CDR3 DNA sequence: TGTGCCAGCAGCTCGGGACAGGGGGAAACAGATACGCAGTATTTT.

The chain recombines TRBV9 with TRBJ2-7; 7 positions agree with TRBD1. CDR1 SGDLS and CDR2 YYNGEE come from the germline V gene. The CDR3 runs to 15 residues. V trimming: 5 bases; J trimming: 1 base; junction bases outside the gene matches: 9. The CDR3 sequence is CASSASGTESYEQYF. DNA of the CDR3: TGTGCCAGCAGTGCGTCCGGGACAGAGTCCTACGAGCAGTACTTC.

The V call is TRBV28, the J call TRBJ1-1, with 7 bases fitting TRBD1. The CDR3 has 15 amino acids. Germline values: CDR1 MDHEN, CDR2 SYDVKM. J was trimmed by 5 bases and V by 2 bases; bases with no gene match: 8. CDR3: CASSLGAGGRTEAFF. The CDR3, as DNA: TGTGCCAGCAGTTTAGGGGCAGGGGGGAGGACTGAAGCTTTCTTT.

This chain connects TRBV6-6 to TRBJ1-5; D is perhaps TRBD1 (5 bases). The germline V gene encodes CDR1 MNHNY and CDR2 SVGAGI (reference sequence). The CDR3 totals 14 residues. V lost 0 bases, J lost 8 bases, and 11 bases lay in between. CDR3 sequence: CASSYSFRAEPQHF. DNA of the CDR3: TGTGCCAGCAGTTACTCGTTCAGGGCTGAGCCCCAGCATTTT.

This clone was picked up a small number of times. The rearrangement joins TRBV6-1 to TRBJ1-1, with D possibly TRBD1 on 6 matching bases. Germline V gene lookup returns CDR1 MNHNS and CDR2 SASEGT. The germline V and J ends were trimmed by 6 bases and 0 bases, with 8 bases remaining between them. The CDR3 totals 13 residues. CDR3 loop: CASRDSLNTEAFF. CDR3 DNA sequence: TGTGCCAGCAGGGACAGCTTGAACACTGAAGCTTTCTTT.

This clone has just a few counts. This chain links TRBV28 with TRBJ2-1; 11 nucleotides agree with TRBD2. The junction had 8 bases not matched to a gene; V was cut back by 5 bases and J by 5 bases. The CDR3 runs to 16 residues. Germline V CDR1 and CDR2: MDHEN, SYDVKM. CDR3: CASSPFSSGGHNEQFF. Here the CDR3 DNA reads TGTGCCAGCAGTCCCTTCTCTAGCGGGGGGCACAATGAGCAGTTCTTC.

The V gene is TRBV11-2, the J gene TRBJ2-1, with TRBD2 matching 8 bases. Germline-derived CDR1 and CDR2 are SGHAT and FQNNGV. The CDR3 is 16 residues long. V was clipped by 1 base and J by 0 bases; unmatched bases: 2. In DNA form, the CDR3 reads TGTGCCAGCAGCTTAGCCGGGACTAGCTCCTACAATGAGCAGTTCTTC. Residues: CASSLAGTSSYNEQFF.

The chain links TRBV6-5 to TRBJ1-1; D call uncertain. With 4 bases removed from V and 1 base from J, the gap between germline ends came to 16 bases. CDR3 length equals 16 residues. Germline assignment: CDR1 MNHEY and CDR2 SVGAGI. CDR3: CASSFAGGGRNTEAFF. The CDR3 coding sequence is TGTGCCAGCAGTTTCGCGGGTGGTGGGAGGAACACTGAAGCTTTCTTT.

The CDR3 sequence is CASSRGDRGNTEAFF. In DNA form, the CDR3 reads TGCGCCAGCAGCCGGGGGGACAGGGGGAACACTGAAGCTTTCTTT. The chain is built from TRBV5-1 and TRBJ1-1; 10 bases are shared with TRBD1. Trimming cost V 4 bases and J 1 base; bases outside gene matches: 4. The CDR3 covers 15 residues. The germline V gene encodes CDR1 SGHRS and CDR2 YFSETQ.

Of note for this clone: Other DNA sequences in this sample translate to the same CDR3. This chain connects TRBV11-1 to TRBJ2-7, with D possibly matching TRBD2 (5 bases). This CDR3 is built from 15 residues. Trimming removed 2 bases from V and 2 bases from J, with 13 bases in between. The germline CDR1 and CDR2 sequences are SGHAT and FQDESV (reference sequence). In nucleotides, the CDR3 is TGTGCCAGCAGCTTACTGGCGGGCCACACCTACGAGCAGTACTTC. This codes for CASSLLAGHTYEQYF. The full variable domain, with the rest looked up from reference TRBV11-1 and TRBJ2-7, is EAEVAQSPRYKITEKSQAVAFWCDPISGHATLYWYRQILGQGPELLVQFQDESVVDDSQLPKDRFSAERLKGVDSTLKIQPAELGDSAMYLCASSLLAGHTYEQYFGPGTRLTVT.

In its sample, this clone was seen once. The chain links TRBV4-3 to TRBJ1-1, with 8 bases matching TRBD1. Germline V gene data show CDR1 as LGHNA and CDR2 as YSLEER. The V and J ends lost 4 bases and 0 bases, in that order; junction bases with no gene match: 10. CDR3 size: 17 residues. For the CDR3, the DNA is TGCGCCAGCAGCCCCCTCAGGACAGGGCCCATGAACACTGAAGCTTTCTTT. Its protein is CASSPLRTGPMNTEAFF.